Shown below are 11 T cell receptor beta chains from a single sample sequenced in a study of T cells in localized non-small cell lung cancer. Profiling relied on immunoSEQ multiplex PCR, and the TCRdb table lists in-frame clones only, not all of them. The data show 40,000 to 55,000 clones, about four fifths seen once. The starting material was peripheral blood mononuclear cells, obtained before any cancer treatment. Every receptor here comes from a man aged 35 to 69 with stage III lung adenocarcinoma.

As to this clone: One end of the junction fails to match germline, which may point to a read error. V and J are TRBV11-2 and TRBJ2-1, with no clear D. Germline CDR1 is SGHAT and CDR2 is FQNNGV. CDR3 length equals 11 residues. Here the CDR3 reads CASSLDNGQFF. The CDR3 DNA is TGTGCCAGCAGCTTAGACAATGGGCAGTTCTTC.

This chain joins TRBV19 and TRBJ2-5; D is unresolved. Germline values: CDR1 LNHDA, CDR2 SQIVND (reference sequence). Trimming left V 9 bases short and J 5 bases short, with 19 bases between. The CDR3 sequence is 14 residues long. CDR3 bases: TGTGCCAGCGGCCCGAGGTTGAGCGCGGAGACCCAGTACTTC. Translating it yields CASGPRLSAETQYF.

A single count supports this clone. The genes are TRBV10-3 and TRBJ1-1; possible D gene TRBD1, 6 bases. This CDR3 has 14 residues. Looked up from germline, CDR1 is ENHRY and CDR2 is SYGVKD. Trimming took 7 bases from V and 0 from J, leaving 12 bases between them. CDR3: CAITLDSMNTEAFF. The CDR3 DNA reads TGTGCCATCACTTTGGACAGCATGAACACTGAAGCTTTCTTT.

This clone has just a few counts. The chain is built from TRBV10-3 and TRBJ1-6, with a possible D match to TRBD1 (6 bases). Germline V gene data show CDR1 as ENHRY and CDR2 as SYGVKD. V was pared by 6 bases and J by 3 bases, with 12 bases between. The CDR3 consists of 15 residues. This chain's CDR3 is CAIRNRDLYNSPLHF. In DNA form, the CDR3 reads TGTGCCATCAGGAACAGGGACCTCTATAATTCACCCCTCCACTTT.

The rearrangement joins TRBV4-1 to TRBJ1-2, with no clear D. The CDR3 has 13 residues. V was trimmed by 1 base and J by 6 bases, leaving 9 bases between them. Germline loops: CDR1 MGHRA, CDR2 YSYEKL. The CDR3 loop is CASSQVVEDGYTF. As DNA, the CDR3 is TGCGCCAGCAGCCAAGTTGTCGAAGATGGCTACACCTTC.

CDR3 sequence reads: CASSEGGNEQFF. In DNA form, the CDR3 reads TGTGCCAGCAGTGAAGGCGGCAATGAGCAGTTCTTC. The chain is built from TRBV2 and TRBJ2-1, with D hard to call. Trimming cost V 1 base and J 6 bases, with 4 bases left between them. The CDR3 is 12 residues long. Germline CDR1 SNHLY, CDR2 FYNNEI.

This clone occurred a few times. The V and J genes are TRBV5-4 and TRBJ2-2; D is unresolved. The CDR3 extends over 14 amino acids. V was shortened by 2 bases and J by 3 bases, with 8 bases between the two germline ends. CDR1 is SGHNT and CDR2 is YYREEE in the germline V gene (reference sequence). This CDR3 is CASSLERYTGELFF. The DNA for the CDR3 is TGTGCCAGCAGCTTAGAACGGTACACCGGGGAGCTGTTTTTT.

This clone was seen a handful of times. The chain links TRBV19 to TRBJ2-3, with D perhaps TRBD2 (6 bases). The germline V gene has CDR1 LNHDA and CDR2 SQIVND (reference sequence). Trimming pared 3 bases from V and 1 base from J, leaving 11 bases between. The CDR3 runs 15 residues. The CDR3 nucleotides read TGTGCCAGTAGTATTCCGGGGGAGGGCACAGATACGCAGTATTTT. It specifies CASSIPGEGTDTQYF.

The CDR3 region has the DNA TGCGCCAGCAGTGGGACTAGCGGGGGGACCAGCTCCTACAATGAGCAGTTCTTC. Translation gives CASSGTSGGTSSYNEQFF. This chain joins TRBV10-2 and TRBJ2-1; 14 bases line up with TRBD2. Germline lookup yields CDR1 WSHSY and CDR2 SAAADI. The CDR3 extends over 18 amino acids. With 4 bases clipped from V and 0 bases from J, the junction kept 5 bases outside the gene matches.

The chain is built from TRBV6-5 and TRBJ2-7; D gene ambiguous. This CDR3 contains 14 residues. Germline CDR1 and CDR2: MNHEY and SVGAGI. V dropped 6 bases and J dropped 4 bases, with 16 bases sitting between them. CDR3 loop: CASRIGSVGYEQYF. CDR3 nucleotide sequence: TGTGCCAGCAGGATAGGGTCTGTAGGGTACGAGCAGTACTTC.

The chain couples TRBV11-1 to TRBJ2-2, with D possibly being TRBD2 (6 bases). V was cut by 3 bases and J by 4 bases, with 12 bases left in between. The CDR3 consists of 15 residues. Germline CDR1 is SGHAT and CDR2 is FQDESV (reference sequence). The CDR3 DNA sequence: TGTGCCAGCAGCTTTCGGGGGATCGCCACCGGGGAGCTGTTTTTT. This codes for CASSFRGIATGELFF.